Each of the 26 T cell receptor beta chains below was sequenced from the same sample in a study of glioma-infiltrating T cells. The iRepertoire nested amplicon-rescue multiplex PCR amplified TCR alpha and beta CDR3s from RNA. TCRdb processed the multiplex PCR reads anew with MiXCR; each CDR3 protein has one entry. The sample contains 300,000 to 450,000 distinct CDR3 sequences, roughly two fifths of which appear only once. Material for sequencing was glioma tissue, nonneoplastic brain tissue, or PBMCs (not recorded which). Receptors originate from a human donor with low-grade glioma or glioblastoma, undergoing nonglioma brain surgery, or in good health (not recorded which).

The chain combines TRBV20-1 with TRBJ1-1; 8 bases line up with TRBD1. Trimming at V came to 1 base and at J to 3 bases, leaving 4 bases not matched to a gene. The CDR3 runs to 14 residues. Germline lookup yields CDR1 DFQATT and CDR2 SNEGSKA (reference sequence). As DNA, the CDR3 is TGCAGTGCTAGAGGGGACAGGTTCGACACTGAAGCTTTCTTT. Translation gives CSARGDRFDTEAFF.

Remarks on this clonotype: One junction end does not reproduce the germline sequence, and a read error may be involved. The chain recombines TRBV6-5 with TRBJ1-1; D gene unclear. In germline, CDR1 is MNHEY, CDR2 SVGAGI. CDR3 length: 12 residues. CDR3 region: CASRTGKHEAFF. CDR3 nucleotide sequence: TGTGCTAGCAGAACGGGAAAGCATGAAGCTTTCTTT.

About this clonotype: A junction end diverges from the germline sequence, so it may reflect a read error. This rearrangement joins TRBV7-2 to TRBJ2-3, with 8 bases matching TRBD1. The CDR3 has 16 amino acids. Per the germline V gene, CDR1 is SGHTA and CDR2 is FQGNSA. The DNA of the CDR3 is TGTGCCAGCGGCTTTTTCGGACAGGGAAGTACAGATACGCAGTATTTT. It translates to CASGFFGQGSTDTQYF. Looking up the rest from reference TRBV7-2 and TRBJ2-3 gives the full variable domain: GAGVSQSPSNKVTEKGKDVELRCDPISGHTALYWYRQSLGQGLEFLIYFQGNSAPDKSGLPSDRFSAERTGGSVSTLTIQRTQQEDSAVYLCASGFFGQGSTDTQYFGPGTRLTVL.

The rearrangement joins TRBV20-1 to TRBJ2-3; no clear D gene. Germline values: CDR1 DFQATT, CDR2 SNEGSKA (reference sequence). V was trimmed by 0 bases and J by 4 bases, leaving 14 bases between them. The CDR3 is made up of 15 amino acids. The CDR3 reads CSARDYLRAADTQYF. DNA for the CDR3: TGCAGTGCTAGAGATTATCTGCGCGCCGCAGATACGCAGTATTTT.

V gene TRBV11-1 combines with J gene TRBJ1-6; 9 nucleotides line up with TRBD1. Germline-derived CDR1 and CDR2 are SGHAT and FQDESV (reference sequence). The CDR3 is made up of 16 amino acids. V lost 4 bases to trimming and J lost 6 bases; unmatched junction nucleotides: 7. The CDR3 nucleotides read TGTGCCAGCAGCTGGAACCGACAGGGGGGTAATTCACCCCTCCACTTT. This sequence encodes CASSWNRQGGNSPLHF.

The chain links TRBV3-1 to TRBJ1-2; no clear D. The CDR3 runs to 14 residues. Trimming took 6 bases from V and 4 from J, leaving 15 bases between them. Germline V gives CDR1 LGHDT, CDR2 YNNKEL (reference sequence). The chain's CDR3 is CASSHRPETYGYTF. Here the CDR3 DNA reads TGTGCCAGCAGTCATCGGCCGGAAACCTATGGCTACACCTTC.

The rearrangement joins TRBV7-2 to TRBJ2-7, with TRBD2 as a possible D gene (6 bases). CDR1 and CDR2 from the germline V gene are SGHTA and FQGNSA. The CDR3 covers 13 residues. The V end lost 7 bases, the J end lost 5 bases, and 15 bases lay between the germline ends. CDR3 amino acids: CASTLRGRNEQYF. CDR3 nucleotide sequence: TGTGCCAGCACCCTTCGAGGGAGGAACGAGCAGTACTTC.

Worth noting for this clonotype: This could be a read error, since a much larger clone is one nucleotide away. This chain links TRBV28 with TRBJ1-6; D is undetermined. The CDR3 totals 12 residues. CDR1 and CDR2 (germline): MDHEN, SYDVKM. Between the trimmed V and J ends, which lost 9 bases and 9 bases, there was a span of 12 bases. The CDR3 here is CARRSGGSPLHF. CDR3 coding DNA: TGTGCCAGAAGGAGCGGTGGTTCACCCCTCCACTTT.

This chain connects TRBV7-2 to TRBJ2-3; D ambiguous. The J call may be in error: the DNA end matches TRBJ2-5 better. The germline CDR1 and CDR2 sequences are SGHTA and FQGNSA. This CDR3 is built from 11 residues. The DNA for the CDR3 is TGTGCCAGCAGCTTAGGCGGGACCCAGTACTTC. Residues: CASSLGGTQYF.

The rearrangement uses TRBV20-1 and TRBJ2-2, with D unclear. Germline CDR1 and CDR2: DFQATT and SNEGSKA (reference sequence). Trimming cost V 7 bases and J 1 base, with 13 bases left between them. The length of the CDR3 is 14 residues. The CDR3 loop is CSVSTPRNTGELFF. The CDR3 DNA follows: TGCAGTGTTTCGACACCCAGGAACACCGGGGAGCTGTTTTTT.

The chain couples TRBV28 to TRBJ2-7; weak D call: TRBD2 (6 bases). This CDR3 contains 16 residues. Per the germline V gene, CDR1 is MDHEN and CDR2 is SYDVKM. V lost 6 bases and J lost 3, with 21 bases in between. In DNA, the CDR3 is TGTGCCAGCAGGCCGTTATATCGCGGGATAGACTACGAGCAGTACTTC. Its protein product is CASRPLYRGIDYEQYF.

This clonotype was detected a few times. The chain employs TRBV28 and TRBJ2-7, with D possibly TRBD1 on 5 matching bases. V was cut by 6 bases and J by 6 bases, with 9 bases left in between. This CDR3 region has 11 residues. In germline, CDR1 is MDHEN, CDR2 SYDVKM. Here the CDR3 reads CASRSDSEQYF. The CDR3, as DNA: TGTGCCAGCAGGTCCGACAGCGAGCAGTACTTC.

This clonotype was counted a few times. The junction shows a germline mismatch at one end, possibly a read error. CDR3 sequence reads: CACSPGQDEKLFF. As DNA, the CDR3 is TGTGCCTGCAGTCCAGGGCAAGATGAAAAACTGTTTTTT. The chain has TRBV28 and TRBJ1-4; weak D call: TRBD1 (5 bases). CDR1 and CDR2 (germline): MDHEN, SYDVKM. CDR3 length: 13 amino acids. Combining the CDR3 with reference TRBV28 and TRBJ1-4 gives the whole variable domain DVKVTQSSRYLVKRTGEKVFLECVQDMDHENMFWYRQDPGLGLRLIYFSYDVKMKEKGDIPEGYSVSREKKERFSLILESASTNQTSMYLCACSPGQDEKLFFGSGTQLSVL.

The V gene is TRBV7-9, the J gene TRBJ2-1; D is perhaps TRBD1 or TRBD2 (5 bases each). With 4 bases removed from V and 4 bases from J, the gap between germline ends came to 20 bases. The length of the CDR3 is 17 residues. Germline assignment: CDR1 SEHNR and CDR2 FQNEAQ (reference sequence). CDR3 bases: TGTGCCAGCAGCTCGTCCCTCTCCGAGGGACGGTACAATGAGCAGTTCTTC. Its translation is CASSSSLSEGRYNEQFF.

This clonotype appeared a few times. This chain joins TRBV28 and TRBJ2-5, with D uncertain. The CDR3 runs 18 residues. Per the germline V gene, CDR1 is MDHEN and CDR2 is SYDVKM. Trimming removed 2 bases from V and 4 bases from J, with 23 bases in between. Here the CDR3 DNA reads TGTGCCAGCAGTTTAGGTATTGGGCGGACGAAAAAGGGAGAGACCCAGTACTTC. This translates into CASSLGIGRTKKGETQYF.

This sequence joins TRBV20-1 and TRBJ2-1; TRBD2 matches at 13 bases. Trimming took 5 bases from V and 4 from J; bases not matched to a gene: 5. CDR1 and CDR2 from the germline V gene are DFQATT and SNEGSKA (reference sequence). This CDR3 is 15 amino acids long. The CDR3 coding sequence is TGCAGTGCTTTCGGACTAGCGGGGGATTACAATGAGCAGTTCTTC. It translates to CSAFGLAGDYNEQFF.

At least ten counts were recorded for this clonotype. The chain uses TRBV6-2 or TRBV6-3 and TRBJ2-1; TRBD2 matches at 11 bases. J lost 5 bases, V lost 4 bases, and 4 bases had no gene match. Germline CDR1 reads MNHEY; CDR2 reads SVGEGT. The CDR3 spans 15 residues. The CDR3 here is CASSSPGLADNEQFF. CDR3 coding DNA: TGTGCCAGCAGTTCGCCGGGACTAGCGGACAATGAGCAGTTCTTC.

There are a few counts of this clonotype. CDR3 sequence reads: CASSQDISRTGGYEQYF. CDR3 coding DNA: TGCGCCAGCAGCCAAGACATCTCGCGGACAGGAGGCTACGAGCAGTACTTC. The chain uses TRBV4-3 and TRBJ2-7, with 7 bases matching TRBD1. The CDR3 length is 17 residues. J gave up 3 bases and V 0 bases, and 11 bases lay outside the gene matches. Germline V CDR1 and CDR2: LGHNA, YSLEER.

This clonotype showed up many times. The CDR3 here is CAISETGADEQYF. The CDR3 region has the DNA TGTGCCATCAGTGAGACCGGGGCCGACGAGCAGTACTTC. The genes are TRBV10-3 and TRBJ2-7; D tentatively fits TRBD1 or TRBD2 (5 bases each). Germline V gene sequence: CDR1 ENHRY, CDR2 SYGVKD. The CDR3 is 13 amino acids. Trimming took 2 bases from V and 5 from J, leaving 10 bases between them.

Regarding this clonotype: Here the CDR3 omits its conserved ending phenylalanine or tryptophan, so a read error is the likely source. CDR3 residues: CASSLADTQYV. The CDR3 coding sequence is TGTGCCAGCAGCTTGGCGGATACGCAGTATGTT. The chain links TRBV5-4 to TRBJ2-3; D ambiguous. This CDR3 contains 11 residues. Germline CDR1 SGHNT, CDR2 YYREEE (reference sequence). With 0 bases removed from V and 6 bases from J, the gap between germline ends came to 2 bases.

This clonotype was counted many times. CDR3 amino acids: CASSAGQGGWGTDTQYF. In nucleotides, the CDR3 is TGTGCCAGCAGTGCGGGACAGGGAGGTTGGGGCACAGATACGCAGTATTTT. The rearrangement joins TRBV6-1 to TRBJ2-3; TRBD1 aligns across 9 bases. The CDR3 totals 17 residues. Germline CDR1 reads MNHNS; CDR2 reads SASEGT. Unmatched junction bases numbered 9, after V lost 4 bases and J lost 1 base.

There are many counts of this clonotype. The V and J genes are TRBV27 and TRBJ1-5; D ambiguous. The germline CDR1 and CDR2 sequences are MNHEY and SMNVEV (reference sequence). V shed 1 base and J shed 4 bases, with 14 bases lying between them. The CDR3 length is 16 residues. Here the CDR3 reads CASSLFGVVGNQPQHF. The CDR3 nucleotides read TGTGCCAGCAGTTTATTTGGGGTTGTGGGGAATCAGCCCCAGCATTTT.

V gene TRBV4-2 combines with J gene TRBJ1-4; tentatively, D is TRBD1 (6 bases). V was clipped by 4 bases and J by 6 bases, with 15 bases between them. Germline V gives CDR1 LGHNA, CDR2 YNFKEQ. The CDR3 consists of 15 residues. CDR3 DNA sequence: TGTGCCAGCAGCCGGTCCGGGACAAATTATGAAAAACTGTTTTTT. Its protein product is CASSRSGTNYEKLFF.

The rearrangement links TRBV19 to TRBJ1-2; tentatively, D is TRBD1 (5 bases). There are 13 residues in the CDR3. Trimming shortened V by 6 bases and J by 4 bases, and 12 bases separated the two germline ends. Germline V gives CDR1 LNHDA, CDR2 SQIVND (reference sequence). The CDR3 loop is CASRRSGPYGYTF. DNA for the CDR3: TGTGCCAGTAGGAGATCAGGGCCCTATGGCTACACCTTC.

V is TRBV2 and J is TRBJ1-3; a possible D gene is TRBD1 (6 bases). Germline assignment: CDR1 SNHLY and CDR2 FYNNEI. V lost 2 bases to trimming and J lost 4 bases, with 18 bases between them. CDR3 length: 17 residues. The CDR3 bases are TGTGCCAGCAGTGAATGGGCAGGGACACTGAGCGGAAACACCATATATTTT. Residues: CASSEWAGTLSGNTIYF.

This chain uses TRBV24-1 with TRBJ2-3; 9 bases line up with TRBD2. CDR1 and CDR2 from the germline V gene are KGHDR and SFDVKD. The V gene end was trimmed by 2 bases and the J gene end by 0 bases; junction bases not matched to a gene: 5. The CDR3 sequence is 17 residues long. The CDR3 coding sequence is TGTGCCACCAGTGATTCCAGACTAGCGGAGAGCACAGATACGCAGTATTTT. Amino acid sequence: CATSDSRLAESTDTQYF.